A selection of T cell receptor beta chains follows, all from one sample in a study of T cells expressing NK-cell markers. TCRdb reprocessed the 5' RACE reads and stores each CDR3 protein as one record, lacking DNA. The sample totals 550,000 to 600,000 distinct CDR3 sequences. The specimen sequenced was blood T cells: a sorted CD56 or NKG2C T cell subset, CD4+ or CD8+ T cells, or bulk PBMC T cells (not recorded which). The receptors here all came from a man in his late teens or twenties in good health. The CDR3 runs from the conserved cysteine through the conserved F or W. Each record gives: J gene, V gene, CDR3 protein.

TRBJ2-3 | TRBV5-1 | CASSLDTSTDTQYF
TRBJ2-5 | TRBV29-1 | CSVEDPTGGRETQYF
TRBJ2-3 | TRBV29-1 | CSANLRDTDTQYF
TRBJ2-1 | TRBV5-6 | CASSSSGLGYNEQFF
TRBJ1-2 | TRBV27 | CASSLVEAGKGGYTF
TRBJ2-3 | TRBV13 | CASSLRGKADTQYF
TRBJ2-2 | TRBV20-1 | CSARDFSGRNTNTGELFF
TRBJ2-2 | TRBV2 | CATVGGQPNTGELFF
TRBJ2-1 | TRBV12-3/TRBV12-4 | CASRIAGSTNEQFF
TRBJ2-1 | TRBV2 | CASSEARIYNEQFF
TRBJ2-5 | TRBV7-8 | CASSEGVQFRIKETQYF
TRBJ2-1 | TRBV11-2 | CASSQRLAGDEQFF
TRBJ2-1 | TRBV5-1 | CASSSDLSSYNEQFF
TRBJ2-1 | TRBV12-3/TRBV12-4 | CASSSGGQGSYNEQFF